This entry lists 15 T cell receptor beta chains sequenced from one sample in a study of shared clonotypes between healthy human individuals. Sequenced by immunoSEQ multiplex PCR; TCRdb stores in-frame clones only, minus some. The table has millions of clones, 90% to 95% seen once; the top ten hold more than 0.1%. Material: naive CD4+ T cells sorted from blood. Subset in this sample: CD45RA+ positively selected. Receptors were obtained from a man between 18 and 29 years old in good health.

The CDR3 protein is CAWEIRSPSNTGELFF. The CDR3 DNA sequence: TGTGCCTGGGAGATCAGGAGTCCCTCGAACACCGGGGAGCTGTTTTTT. The rearrangement joins TRBV30 to TRBJ2-2; D is unclear. This CDR3 spans 16 amino acids. CDR1 GTSNPN and CDR2 SVGIG come from the germline V gene (reference sequence). V lost 5 bases to trimming and J lost 0 bases, with 16 bases between them.

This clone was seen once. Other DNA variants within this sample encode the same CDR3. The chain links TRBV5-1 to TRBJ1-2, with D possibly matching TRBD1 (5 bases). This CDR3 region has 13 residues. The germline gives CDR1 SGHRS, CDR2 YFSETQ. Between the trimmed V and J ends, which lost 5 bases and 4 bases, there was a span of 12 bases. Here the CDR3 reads CASSPDSPYGYTF. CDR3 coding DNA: TGCGCCAGCAGTCCTGACAGCCCCTATGGCTACACCTTC.

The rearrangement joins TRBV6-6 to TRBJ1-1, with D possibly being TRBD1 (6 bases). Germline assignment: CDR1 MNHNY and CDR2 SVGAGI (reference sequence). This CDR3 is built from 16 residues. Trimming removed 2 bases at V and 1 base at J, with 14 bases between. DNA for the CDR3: TGTGCCAGCAGTTACGGGCGTCAGGGGAAGAACACTGAAGCTTTCTTT. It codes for CASSYGRQGKNTEAFF.

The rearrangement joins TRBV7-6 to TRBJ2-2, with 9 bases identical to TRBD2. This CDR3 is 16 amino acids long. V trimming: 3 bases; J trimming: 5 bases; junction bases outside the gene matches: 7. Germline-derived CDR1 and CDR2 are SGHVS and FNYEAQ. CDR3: CASSFTAGGLTGELFF. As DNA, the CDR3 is TGTGCCAGCAGCTTCACGGCGGGAGGGCTTACCGGGGAGCTGTTTTTT.

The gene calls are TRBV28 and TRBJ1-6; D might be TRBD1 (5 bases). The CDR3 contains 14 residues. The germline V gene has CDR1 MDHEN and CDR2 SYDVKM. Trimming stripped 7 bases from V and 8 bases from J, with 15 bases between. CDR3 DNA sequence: TGTGCCAGCATTCCAGGGACGACCCATTCACCCCTCCACTTT. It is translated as CASIPGTTHSPLHF.

The CDR3 spells CASSPPQGGNFNQPQHF. In nucleotides, the CDR3 is TGTGCCAGCAGCCCTCCTCAGGGGGGTAACTTCAATCAGCCCCAGCATTTT. This rearrangement joins TRBV7-9 to TRBJ1-5; 7 bases fit TRBD1. V gave up 5 bases and J gave up 3 bases; unmatched junction bases: 13. The CDR3 has 17 residues. CDR1 SEHNR and CDR2 FQNEAQ come from the germline V gene (reference sequence).

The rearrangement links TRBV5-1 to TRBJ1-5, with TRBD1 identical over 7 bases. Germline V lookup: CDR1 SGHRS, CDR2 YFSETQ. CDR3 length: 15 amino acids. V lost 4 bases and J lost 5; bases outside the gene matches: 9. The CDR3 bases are TGCGCCAGCAGCCCTACAGGGGCCACGGATCAGCCCCAGCATTTT. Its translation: CASSPTGATDQPQHF. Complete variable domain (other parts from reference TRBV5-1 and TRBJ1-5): KAGVTQTPRYLIKTRGQQVTLSCSPISGHRSVSWYQQTPGQGLQFLFEYFSETQRNKGNFPGRFSGRQFSNSRSEMNVSTLELGDSALYLCASSPTGATDQPQHFGDGTRLSIL.

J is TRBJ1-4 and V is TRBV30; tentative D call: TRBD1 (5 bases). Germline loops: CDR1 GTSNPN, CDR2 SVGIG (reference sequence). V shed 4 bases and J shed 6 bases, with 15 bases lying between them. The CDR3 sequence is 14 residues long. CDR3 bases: TGTGCCTGGAACCATGGGGGGAAGGATGAAAAACTGTTTTTT. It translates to CAWNHGGKDEKLFF.

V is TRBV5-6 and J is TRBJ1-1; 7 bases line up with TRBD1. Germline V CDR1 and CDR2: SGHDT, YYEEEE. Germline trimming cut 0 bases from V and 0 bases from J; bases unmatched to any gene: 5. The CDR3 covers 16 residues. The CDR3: CASSLDRGKVNTEAFF. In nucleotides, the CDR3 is TGTGCCAGCAGCTTGGACAGGGGTAAGGTGAACACTGAAGCTTTCTTT.

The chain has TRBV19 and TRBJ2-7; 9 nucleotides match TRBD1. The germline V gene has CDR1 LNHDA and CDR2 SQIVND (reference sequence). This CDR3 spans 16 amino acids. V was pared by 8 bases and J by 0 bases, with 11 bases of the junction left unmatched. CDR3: CASLKHGTGFSYEQYF. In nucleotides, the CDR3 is TGTGCCAGTCTTAAACACGGGACAGGGTTCTCCTACGAGCAGTACTTC. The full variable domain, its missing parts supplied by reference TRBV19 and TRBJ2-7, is DGGITQSPKYLFRKEGQNVTLSCEQNLNHDAMYWYRQDPGQGLRLIYYSQIVNDFQKGDIAEGYSVSREKKESFPLTVTSAQKNPTAFYLCASLKHGTGFSYEQYFGPGTRLTVT.

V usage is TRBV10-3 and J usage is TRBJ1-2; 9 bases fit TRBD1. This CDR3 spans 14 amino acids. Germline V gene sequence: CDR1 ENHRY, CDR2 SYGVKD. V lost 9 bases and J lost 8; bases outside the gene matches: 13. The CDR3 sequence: CAMEDSPGQGGYTF. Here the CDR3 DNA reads TGTGCCATGGAGGATTCACCGGGACAGGGAGGCTACACCTTC.

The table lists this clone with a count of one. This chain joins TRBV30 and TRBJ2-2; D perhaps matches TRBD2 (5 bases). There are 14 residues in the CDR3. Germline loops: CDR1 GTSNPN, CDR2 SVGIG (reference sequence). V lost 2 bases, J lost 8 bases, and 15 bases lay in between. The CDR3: CAWSLNGRGGELFF. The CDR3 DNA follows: TGTGCCTGGAGTCTCAACGGCCGGGGTGGGGAGCTGTTTTTT.

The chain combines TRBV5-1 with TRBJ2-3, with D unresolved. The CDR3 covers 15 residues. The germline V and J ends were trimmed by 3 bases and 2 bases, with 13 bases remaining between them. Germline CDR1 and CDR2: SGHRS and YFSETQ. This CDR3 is CASSSGGDLTDTQYF. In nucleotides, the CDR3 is TGCGCCAGCAGCTCCGGTGGTGATCTCACAGATACGCAGTATTTT.

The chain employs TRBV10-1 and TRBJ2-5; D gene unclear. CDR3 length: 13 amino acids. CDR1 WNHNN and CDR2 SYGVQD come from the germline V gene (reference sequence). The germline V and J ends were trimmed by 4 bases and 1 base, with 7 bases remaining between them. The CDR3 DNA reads TGCGCCAGCAGTGGGACGATCCAAGAGACCCAGTACTTC. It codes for CASSGTIQETQYF.

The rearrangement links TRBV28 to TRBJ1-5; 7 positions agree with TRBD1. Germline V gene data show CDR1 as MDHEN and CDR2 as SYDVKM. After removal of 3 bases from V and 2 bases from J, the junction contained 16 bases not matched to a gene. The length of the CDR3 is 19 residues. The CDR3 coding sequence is TGTGCCAGCAGTTTTTCGACAGGGAGTTTTAGAGGGGGCAATCAGCCCCAGCATTTT. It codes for CASSFSTGSFRGGNQPQHF.